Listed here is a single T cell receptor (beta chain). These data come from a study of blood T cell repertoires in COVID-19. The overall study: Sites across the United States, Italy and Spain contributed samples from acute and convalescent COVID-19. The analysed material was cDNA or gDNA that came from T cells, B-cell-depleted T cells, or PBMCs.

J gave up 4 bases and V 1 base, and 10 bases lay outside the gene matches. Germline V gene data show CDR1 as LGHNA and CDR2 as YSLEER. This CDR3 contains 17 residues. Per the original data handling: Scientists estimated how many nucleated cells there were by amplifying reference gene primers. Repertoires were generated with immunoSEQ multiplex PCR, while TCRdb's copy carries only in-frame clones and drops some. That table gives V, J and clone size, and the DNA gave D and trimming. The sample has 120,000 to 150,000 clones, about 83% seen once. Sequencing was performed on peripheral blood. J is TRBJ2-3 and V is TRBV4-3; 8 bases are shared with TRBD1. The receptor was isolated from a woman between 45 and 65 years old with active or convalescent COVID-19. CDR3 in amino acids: CASSQGRQGYVPDTQYF. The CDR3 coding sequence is TGCGCCAGCAGCCAAGGTAGACAGGGGTATGTTCCAGATACGCAGTATTTT.